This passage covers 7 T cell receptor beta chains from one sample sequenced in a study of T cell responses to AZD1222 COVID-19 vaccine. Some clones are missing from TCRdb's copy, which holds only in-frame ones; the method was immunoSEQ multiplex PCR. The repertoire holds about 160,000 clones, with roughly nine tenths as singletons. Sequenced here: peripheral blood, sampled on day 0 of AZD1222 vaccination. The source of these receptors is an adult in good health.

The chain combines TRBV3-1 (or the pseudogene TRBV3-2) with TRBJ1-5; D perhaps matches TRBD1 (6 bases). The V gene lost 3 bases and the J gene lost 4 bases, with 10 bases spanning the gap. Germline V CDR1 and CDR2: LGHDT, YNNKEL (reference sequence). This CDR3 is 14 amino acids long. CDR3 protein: CASSHPGHNQPQHF. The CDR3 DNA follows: TGTGCCAGCAGCCACCCGGGACATAATCAGCCCCAGCATTTT.

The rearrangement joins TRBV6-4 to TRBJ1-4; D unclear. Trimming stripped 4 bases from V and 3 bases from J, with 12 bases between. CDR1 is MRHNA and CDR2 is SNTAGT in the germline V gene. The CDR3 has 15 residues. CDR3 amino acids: CASSVLGQSNEKLFF. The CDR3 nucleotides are TGTGCCAGCAGTGTTCTTGGCCAGTCTAATGAAAAACTGTTTTTT.

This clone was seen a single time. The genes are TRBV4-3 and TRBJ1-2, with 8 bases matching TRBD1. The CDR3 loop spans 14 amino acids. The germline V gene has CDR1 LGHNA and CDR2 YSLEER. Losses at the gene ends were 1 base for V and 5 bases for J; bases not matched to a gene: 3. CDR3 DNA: TGCGCCAGCAGCCAAGGAGACAGGGGATATGGCTACACCTTC. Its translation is CASSQGDRGYGYTF.

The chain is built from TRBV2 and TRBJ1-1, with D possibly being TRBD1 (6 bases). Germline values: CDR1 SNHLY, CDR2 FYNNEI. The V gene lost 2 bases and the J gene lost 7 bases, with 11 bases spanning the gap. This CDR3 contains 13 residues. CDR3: CASSEQGPDEAFF. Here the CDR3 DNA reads TGTGCCAGCAGTGAACAGGGGCCCGATGAAGCTTTCTTT.

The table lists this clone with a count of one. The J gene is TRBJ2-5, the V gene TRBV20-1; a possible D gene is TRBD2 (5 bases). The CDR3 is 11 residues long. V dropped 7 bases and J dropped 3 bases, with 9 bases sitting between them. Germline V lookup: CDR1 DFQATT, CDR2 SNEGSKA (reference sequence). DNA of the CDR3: TGCAGTGGACGGACTGAAGAGACCCAGTACTTC. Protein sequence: CSGRTEETQYF.

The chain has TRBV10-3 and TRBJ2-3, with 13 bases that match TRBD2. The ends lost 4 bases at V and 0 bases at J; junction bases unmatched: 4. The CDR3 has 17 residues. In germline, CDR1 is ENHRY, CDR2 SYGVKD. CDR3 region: CAISVTSGGASTDTQYF. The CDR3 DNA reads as TGTGCCATCAGTGTCACTAGCGGGGGGGCTAGCACAGATACGCAGTATTTT.

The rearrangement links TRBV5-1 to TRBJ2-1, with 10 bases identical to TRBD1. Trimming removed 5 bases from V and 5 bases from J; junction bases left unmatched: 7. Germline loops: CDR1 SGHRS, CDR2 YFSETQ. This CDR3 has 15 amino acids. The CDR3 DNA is TGCGCCAGCAGTGTGACAGGGGGCGATAACAATGAGCAGTTCTTC. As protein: CASSVTGGDNNEQFF.